The entry that follows covers one TCR beta chain sequence. No antigen is known for it. This record comes from a study of cytomegalovirus exposure and HLA in healthy donors. Broader study findings: Later analysis identified a missense DCLRE1C variant that was linked to TCR beta V- and J-gene trimming.

After removal of 5 bases from V and 3 bases from J, the junction contained 6 bases not matched to a gene. The V gene's germline CDR1 is SEHNR and CDR2 FQNEAQ (reference sequence). The CDR3 sequence is 15 residues long. 60 Vbeta and 13 Jbeta primers were used in PCR. Produced via immunoSEQ multiplex PCR; TCRdb's table is partial and in-frame only. This sample has about 150,000 clones, with over 60% found just once. This clonotype was sampled from a man in his forties in good health and CMV-seropositive. The chain is built from TRBV7-9 and TRBJ2-1; 8 positions match TRBD2. Sequenced material: PBMCs. CDR3 sequence: CASSPGLVFYNEQFF. As DNA, the CDR3 is TGTGCCAGCAGCCCGGGACTAGTTTTCTACAATGAGCAGTTCTTC.